A selection of T cell receptor beta chains follows, all from one sample in a study of PD-1 blockade in classical Hodgkin lymphoma. The protocol was immunoSEQ multiplex PCR, while the TCRdb copy is restricted to in-frame clones and leaves out a portion. The data contain about 30,000 clones, about four fifths of them singletons. The sample was CD4+ T cells from blood, taken before the fourth cycle of nivolumab. These receptors all come from a human donor with classical Hodgkin lymphoma. The CDR3 runs from the conserved cysteine through the conserved F or W. The order of the fields is clone size, V gene, D gene, J gene, CDR3 DNA, CDR3 protein. The D gene is left open where the match is weak. Size tells how often a clone was seen (once, few, many) or the class of an expanded clone, and some rows leave it out.

-	TRBV18	-	TRBJ2-1	TGTGCCAGCTCACCAAAAGTGCCTGAAAATGAGCAGTTCTTC	CASSPKVPENEQFF
-	TRBV5-1	-	TRBJ1-1	TGCGCCAGCAGCTTATTGTACACGGGACGAATGTTCTTT	CASSLLYTGRMFF
-	TRBV6-5	TRBD2	TRBJ2-1	TGTGCCAGCAGACCTGGGACTAGCGGGTACAATGAGCAGTTCTTC	CASRPGTSGYNEQFF
-	TRBV4-1	TRBD2	TRBJ2-5	TGCGCCAGCAGCCCTTCCTCCCTAGCGGGGGTGGGAAAGACCCAGTACTTC	CASSPSSLAGVGKTQYF
-	TRBV6-5	-	TRBJ2-2	TGTGCCAGCAGGGCAGCGAACACCGGGGAGCTGTTTTTT	CASRAANTGELFF
-	TRBV21-1	-	TRBJ1-5	TGTGCCAGCAGCAAGATGTGGGAAATCAATCAGCCCCAGCATTTT	CASSKMWEINQPQHF
-	TRBV5-1	-	TRBJ1-1	TGCGCCAGCAGCTTGGCCGTGGGGTTCACTGAAGCTTTCTTT	CASSLAVGFTEAFF
-	TRBV6-5	-	TRBJ1-2	TGTGCCAGCAGACTGACAGCCTCTAACTATGGCTACACCTTC	CASRLTASNYGYTF
-	TRBV5-1	-	TRBJ2-7	TGCGCCAGCAGCTTGGGCGGGAACTCCTACGAGCAGTACTTC	CASSLGGNSYEQYF
once	TRBV21-1	-	TRBJ2-7	TGTGCCAGCAGCCCGGGGCGGCAGGAGAACTACGAGCAGTACTTC	CASSPGRQENYEQYF
-	TRBV19	TRBD2	TRBJ2-5	TGTGCCAGTAGGGAGCGGGGGCAAGAGACCCAGTACTTC	CASRERGQETQYF
-	TRBV27	-	TRBJ1-5	TGTGCCAGCAGTTCTATCCCCCCTACGAGGCAGCCCCAGCATTTT	CASSSIPPTRQPQHF
-	TRBV6-6	TRBD2	TRBJ2-7	TGTGCCAGCAGTACACCCGGCACTAGCGGCTCCTACGAGCAGTACTTC	CASSTPGTSGSYEQYF
-	TRBV5-8	-	TRBJ1-4	TGTGCCAGCAGCTTGGGACAGTCCGCAACTAATGAAAAACTGTTTTTT	CASSLGQSATNEKLFF
once	TRBV4-2	-	TRBJ2-3	TGTGCCAGCAGGGGAGGCGGAAGCACAGATACGCAGTATTTT	CASRGGGSTDTQYF
-	TRBV14	-	TRBJ2-2	TGTGCCAGCAGCCTCAGGACCGGGACTTCGGGCGGGGAGCTGTTTTTT	CASSLRTGTSGGELFF